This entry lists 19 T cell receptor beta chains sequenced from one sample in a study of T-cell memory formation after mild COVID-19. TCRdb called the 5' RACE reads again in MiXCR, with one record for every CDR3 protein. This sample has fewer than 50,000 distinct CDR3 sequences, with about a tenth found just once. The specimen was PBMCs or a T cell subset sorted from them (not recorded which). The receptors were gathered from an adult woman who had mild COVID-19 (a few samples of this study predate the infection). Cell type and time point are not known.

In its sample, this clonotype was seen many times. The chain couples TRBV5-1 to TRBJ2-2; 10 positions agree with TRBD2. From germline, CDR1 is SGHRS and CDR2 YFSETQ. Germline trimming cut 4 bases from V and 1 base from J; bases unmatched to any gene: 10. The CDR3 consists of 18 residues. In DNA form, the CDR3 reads TGCGCCAGCAGCCGATGGGGGCGGACTAGCGGGAACACCGGGGAGCTGTTTTTT. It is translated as CASSRWGRTSGNTGELFF.

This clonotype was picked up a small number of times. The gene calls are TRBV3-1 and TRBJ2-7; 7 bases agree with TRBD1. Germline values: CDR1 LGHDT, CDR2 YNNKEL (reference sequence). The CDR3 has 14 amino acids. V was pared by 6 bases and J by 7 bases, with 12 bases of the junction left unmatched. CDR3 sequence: CASRPGQRVAEQYF. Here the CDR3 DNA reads TGTGCCAGCAGGCCGGGACAGAGGGTAGCGGAGCAGTACTTC.

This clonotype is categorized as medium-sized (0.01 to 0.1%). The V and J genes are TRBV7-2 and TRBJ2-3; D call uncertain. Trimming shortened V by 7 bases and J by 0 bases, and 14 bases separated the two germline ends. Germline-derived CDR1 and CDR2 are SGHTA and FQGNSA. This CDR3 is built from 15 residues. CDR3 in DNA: TGTGCCAGCATCCCCCTGTGGCCTAGCACAGATACGCAGTATTTT. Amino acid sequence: CASIPLWPSTDTQYF.

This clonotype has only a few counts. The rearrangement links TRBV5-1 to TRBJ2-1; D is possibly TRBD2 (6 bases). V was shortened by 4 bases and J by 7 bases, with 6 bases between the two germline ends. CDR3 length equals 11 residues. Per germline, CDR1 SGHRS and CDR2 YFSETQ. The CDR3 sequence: CASSGTNEQFF. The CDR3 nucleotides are TGCGCCAGCAGCGGGACTAATGAGCAGTTCTTC.

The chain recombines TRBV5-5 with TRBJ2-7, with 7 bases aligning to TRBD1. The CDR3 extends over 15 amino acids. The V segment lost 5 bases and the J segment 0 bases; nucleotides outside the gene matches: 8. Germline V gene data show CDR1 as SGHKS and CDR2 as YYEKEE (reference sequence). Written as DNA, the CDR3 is TGTGCCAGCAGTTCTAGGGGGCCTATCTCCTACGAGCAGTACTTC. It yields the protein CASSSRGPISYEQYF.

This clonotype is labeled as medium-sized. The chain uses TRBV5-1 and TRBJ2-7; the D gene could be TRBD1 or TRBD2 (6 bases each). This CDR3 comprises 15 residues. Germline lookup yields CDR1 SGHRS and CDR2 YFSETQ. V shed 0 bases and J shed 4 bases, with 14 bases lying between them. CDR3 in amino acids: CASSLESLGGYEQYF. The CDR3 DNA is TGCGCCAGCAGCTTGGAAAGTTTAGGGGGGTACGAGCAGTACTTC. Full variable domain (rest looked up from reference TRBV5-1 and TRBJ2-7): KAGVTQTPRYLIKTRGQQVTLSCSPISGHRSVSWYQQTPGQGLQFLFEYFSETQRNKGNFPGRFSGRQFSNSRSEMNVSTLELGDSALYLCASSLESLGGYEQYFGPGTRLTVT.

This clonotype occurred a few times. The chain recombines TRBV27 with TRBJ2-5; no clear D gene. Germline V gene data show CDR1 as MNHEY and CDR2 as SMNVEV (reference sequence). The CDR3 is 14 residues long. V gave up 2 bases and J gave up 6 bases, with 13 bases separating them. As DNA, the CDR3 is TGTGCCAGCAGTTTACTTGACCGATCTCAGACCCAGTACTTC. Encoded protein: CASSLLDRSQTQYF.

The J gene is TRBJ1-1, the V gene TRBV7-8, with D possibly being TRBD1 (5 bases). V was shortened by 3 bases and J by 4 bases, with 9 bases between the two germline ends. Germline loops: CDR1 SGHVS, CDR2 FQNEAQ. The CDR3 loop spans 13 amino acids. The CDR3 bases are TGTGCCAGCAGCTTTGGGGGACCCACTGAAGCTTTCTTT. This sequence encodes CASSFGGPTEAFF. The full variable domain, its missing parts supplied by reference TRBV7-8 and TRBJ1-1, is GAGVSQSPRYKVAKRGQDVALRCDPISGHVSLFWYQQALGQGPEFLTYFQNEAQLDKSGLPSDRFFAERPEGSVSTLKIQRTQQEDSAVYLCASSFGGPTEAFFGQGTRLTVV.

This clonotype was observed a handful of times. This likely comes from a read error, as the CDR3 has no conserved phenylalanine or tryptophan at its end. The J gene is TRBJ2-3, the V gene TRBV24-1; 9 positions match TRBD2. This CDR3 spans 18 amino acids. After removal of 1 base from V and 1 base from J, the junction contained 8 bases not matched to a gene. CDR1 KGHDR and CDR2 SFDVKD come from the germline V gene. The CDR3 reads CATSDLWSSGRGTDTQYY. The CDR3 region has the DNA TGTGCCACCAGTGATTTATGGAGTAGCGGGAGAGGCACAGATACGCAGTATTAT.

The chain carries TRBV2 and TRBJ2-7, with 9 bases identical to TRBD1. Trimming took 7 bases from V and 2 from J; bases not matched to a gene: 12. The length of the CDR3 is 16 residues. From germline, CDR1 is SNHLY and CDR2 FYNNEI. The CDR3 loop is CASKGLIRDRAYEQYF. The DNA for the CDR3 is TGTGCCAGCAAGGGGTTGATCCGGGACAGGGCCTACGAGCAGTACTTC.

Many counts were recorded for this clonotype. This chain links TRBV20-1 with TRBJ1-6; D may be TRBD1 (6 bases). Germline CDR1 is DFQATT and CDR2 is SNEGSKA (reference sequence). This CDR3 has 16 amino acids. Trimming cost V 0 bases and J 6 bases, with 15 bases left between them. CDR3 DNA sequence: TGCAGTGCTAGAGATGGGGGGGCAGCCACTAATTCACCCCTCCACTTT. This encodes CSARDGGAATNSPLHF.

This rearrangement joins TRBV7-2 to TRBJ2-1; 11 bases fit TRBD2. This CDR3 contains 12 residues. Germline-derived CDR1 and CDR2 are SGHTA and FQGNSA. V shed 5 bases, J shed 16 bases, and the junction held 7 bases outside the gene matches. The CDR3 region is CASSPTSGSIFF. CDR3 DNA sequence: TGTGCCAGCAGCCCCACTAGCGGGAGCATTTTCTTC. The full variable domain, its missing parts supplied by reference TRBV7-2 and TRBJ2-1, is GAGVSQSPSNKVTEKGKDVELRCDPISGHTALYWYRQSLGQGLEFLIYFQGNSAPDKSGLPSDRFSAERTGGSVSTLTIQRTQQEDSAVYLCASSPTSGSIFFGPGTRLTVL.

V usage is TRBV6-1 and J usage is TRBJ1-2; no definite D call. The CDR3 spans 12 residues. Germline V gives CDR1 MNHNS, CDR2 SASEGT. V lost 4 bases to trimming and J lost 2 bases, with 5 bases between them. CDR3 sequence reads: CASSGNNYGYTF. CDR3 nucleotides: TGTGCCAGCAGTGGAAACAACTATGGCTACACCTTC.

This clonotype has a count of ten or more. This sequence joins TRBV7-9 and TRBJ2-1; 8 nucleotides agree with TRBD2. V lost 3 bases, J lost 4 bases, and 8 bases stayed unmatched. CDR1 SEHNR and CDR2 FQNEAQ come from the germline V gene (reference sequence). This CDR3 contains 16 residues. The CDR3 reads CASSFGRGLDYNEQFF. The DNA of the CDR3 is TGTGCCAGCAGCTTCGGGCGGGGACTAGATTACAATGAGCAGTTCTTC.

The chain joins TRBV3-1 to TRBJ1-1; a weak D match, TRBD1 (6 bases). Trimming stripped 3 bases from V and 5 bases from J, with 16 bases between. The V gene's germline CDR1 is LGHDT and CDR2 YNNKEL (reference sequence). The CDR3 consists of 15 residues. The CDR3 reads CASSHAVLRGTEAFF. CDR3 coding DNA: TGTGCCAGCAGCCACGCAGTCCTAAGGGGGACTGAAGCTTTCTTT.

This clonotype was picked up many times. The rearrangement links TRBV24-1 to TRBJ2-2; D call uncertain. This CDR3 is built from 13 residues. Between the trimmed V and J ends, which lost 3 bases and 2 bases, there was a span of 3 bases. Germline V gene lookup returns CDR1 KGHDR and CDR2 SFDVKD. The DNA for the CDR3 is TGTGCCACCAGTGATACCAACACCGGGGAGCTGTTTTTT. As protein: CATSDTNTGELFF.

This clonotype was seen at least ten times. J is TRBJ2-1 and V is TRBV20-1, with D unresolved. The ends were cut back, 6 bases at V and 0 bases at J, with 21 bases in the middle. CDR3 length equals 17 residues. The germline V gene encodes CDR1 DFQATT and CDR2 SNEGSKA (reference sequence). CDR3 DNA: TGCAGTGCCCCCCGGGTCGGCGGTATAAGCTCCTACAATGAGCAGTTCTTC. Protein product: CSAPRVGGISSYNEQFF.

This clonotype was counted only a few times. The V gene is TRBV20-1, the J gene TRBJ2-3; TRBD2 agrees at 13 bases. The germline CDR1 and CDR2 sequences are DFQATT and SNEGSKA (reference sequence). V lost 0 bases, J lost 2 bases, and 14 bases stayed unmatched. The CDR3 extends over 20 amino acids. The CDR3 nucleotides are TGCAGTGCTAGAGATTTGTCGGCCCGACTAGCGGGAGGCCCCACAGATACGCAGTATTTT. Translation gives CSARDLSARLAGGPTDTQYF.

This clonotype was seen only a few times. In nucleotides, the CDR3 is TGTGCCAGCAGTCGGGGGATCTATGGCTACACCTTC. Its translation is CASSRGIYGYTF. The J gene is TRBJ1-2, the V gene TRBV9; D perhaps matches TRBD1 (5 bases). This CDR3 has 12 residues. Germline assignment: CDR1 SGDLS and CDR2 YYNGEE. The V and J ends lost 5 bases and 4 bases respectively, with 9 bases between them. The whole variable domain, filled in from reference TRBV9 and TRBJ1-2, reads DSGVTQTPKHLITATGQRVTLRCSPRSGDLSVYWYQQSLDQGLQFLIQYYNGEERAKGNILERFSAQQFPDLHSELNLSSLELGDSALYFCASSRGIYGYTFGSGTRLTVV.